The 20 T cell receptor beta chains presented below share a single source sample, sequenced in a study of blood T cell repertoires in COVID-19. Here immunoSEQ multiplex PCR was the method, and the copy in TCRdb shows in-frame clones only, minus some. Among approximately 50,000 clones, roughly 83% were seen once, and the ten largest hold 10% to 15%. Sample: peripheral blood. Receptors were obtained from a human donor in a cohort sampled during active COVID-19.

The chain joins TRBV5-1 to TRBJ1-2; unclear D gene. The CDR3 spans 15 residues. Germline values: CDR1 SGHRS, CDR2 YFSETQ. Trimming shortened V by 0 bases and J by 6 bases, and 15 bases separated the two germline ends. CDR3 coding DNA: TGCGCCAGCAGCTTGGCCCCAGGATTGGATCATGGCTACACCTTC. Translating gives CASSLAPGLDHGYTF.

The chain combines TRBV5-4 with TRBJ2-7; tentatively, D is TRBD2 (5 bases). V gave up 2 bases and J gave up 7 bases, with 16 bases separating them. CDR3 size: 14 residues. Germline V gene data show CDR1 as SGHNT and CDR2 as YYREEE (reference sequence). The CDR3 sequence: CASSFGPNWREQYF. CDR3 in DNA: TGTGCCAGCAGCTTCGGACCGAACTGGAGGGAGCAGTACTTC.

This clone showed up just a few times. The rearrangement uses TRBV28 and TRBJ1-1, with D unresolved. The CDR3 is 10 amino acids. The V end lost 6 bases, the J end lost 8 bases, and 7 bases lay between the germline ends. Per the germline V gene, CDR1 is MDHEN and CDR2 is SYDVKM. The CDR3 here is CASRPREAFF. The CDR3 DNA sequence: TGTGCCAGCAGACCCAGGGAAGCTTTCTTT.

The chain uses TRBV5-5 and TRBJ2-7, with a tentative D call TRBD1 (6 bases). Germline-derived CDR1 and CDR2 are SGHKS and YYEKEE (reference sequence). The CDR3 runs to 12 residues. Between the trimmed V and J ends, which lost 2 bases and 5 bases, there was a span of 8 bases. CDR3 nucleotide sequence: TGTGCCAGCAGCTTACAGGGCGACGAGCAGTACTTC. Residues: CASSLQGDEQYF.

The gene calls are TRBV19 and TRBJ1-1; 7 bases map to TRBD1. The CDR3 contains 12 residues. V lost 10 bases to trimming and J lost 4 bases; unmatched junction nucleotides: 6. Per the germline V gene, CDR1 is LNHDA and CDR2 is SQIVND (reference sequence). The CDR3 DNA reads TGTGCCACCAACCAGGGGGGCACTGAAGCTTTCTTT. Its protein product is CATNQGGTEAFF.

The gene calls are TRBV28 and TRBJ2-1, with TRBD1 matching 10 bases. This CDR3 contains 16 residues. J gave up 7 bases and V 7 bases, and 13 bases lay outside the gene matches. CDR1 and CDR2 from the germline V gene are MDHEN and SYDVKM. Written as DNA, the CDR3 is TGTGCCAGCACCTCCTGGGGGACAGGGGATTGGAATGAGCAGTTCTTC. Translating gives CASTSWGTGDWNEQFF.

This chain links TRBV5-4 with TRBJ1-6; 8 nucleotides match TRBD1. The J segment lost 8 bases and the V segment lost 7 bases, leaving 5 bases of the junction unmatched. This CDR3 is 13 amino acids long. The V gene's germline CDR1 is SGHNT and CDR2 YYREEE (reference sequence). The CDR3 reads CASGQDRDSPLHF. The CDR3, as DNA: TGTGCCAGCGGTCAGGACAGGGATTCACCCCTCCACTTT.

The chain links TRBV30 to TRBJ1-5, with 7 bases lining up with TRBD1. CDR3 length equals 13 residues. V gave up 3 bases and J gave up 5 bases; unmatched junction bases: 4. Germline CDR1 and CDR2: GTSNPN and SVGIG (reference sequence). The CDR3 DNA sequence: TGTGCCTGGAGCCCAGACAGGGATCAGCCCCAGCATTTT. Amino acids: CAWSPDRDQPQHF.

V is TRBV27 and J is TRBJ1-6, with TRBD1 identical over 7 bases. Germline loops: CDR1 MNHEY, CDR2 SMNVEV (reference sequence). V was clipped by 5 bases and J by 7 bases; unmatched bases: 8. This CDR3 contains 15 residues. The CDR3 DNA sequence: TGTGCCAGCAGTCCGCAGGGGGTGGTGAATTCACCCCTCCACTTT. Its protein product is CASSPQGVVNSPLHF.

The rearrangement links TRBV5-1 to TRBJ1-1; 9 bases are shared with TRBD1. This CDR3 is built from 15 residues. J gave up 5 bases and V 1 base, and 6 bases lay outside the gene matches. From germline, CDR1 is SGHRS and CDR2 YFSETQ. This CDR3 reads CASSLSGQGFTEAFF. DNA for the CDR3: TGCGCCAGCAGCTTGTCTGGACAGGGGTTTACTGAAGCTTTCTTT. Using reference TRBV5-1 and TRBJ1-1 for the parts outside the CDR3, the full variable domain is KAGVTQTPRYLIKTRGQQVTLSCSPISGHRSVSWYQQTPGQGLQFLFEYFSETQRNKGNFPGRFSGRQFSNSRSEMNVSTLELGDSALYLCASSLSGQGFTEAFFGQGTRLTVV.

The gene calls are TRBV6-1 and TRBJ2-7; D possibly corresponds to TRBD1 (5 bases). The ends were cut back, 1 base at V and 3 bases at J, with 16 bases in the middle. Looked up from germline, CDR1 is MNHNS and CDR2 is SASEGT. This CDR3 has 16 residues. The CDR3 sequence: CASSEEGLGRSYEQYF. The CDR3 nucleotides are TGTGCCAGCAGTGAAGAGGGGTTGGGTAGGAGCTACGAGCAGTACTTC.

The chain joins TRBV2 to TRBJ1-1; tentative D call: TRBD1 (5 bases). This CDR3 contains 15 residues. V was clipped by 0 bases and J by 0 bases, with 8 bases between them. The germline V gene has CDR1 SNHLY and CDR2 FYNNEI. Here the CDR3 reads CASSEASGMNTEAFF. The DNA of the CDR3 is TGTGCCAGCAGTGAAGCATCAGGGATGAACACTGAAGCTTTCTTT. The entire variable domain, with the rest obtained from reference TRBV2 and TRBJ1-1, is as follows: EPEVTQTPSHQVTQMGQEVILRCVPISNHLYFYWYRQILGQKVEFLVSFYNNEISEKSEIFDDQFSVERPDGSNFTLKIRSTKLEDSAMYFCASSEASGMNTEAFFGQGTRLTVV.

The chain links TRBV28 to TRBJ1-2; D is perhaps TRBD1 (5 bases). CDR3 length: 15 residues. Trimming took off 2 bases at V and 6 bases at J, with 16 bases between the two ends. The germline V gene has CDR1 MDHEN and CDR2 SYDVKM. The CDR3 DNA reads as TGTGCCAGCAGTTTACACGGACCTTGGGGCCATGGCTACACCTTC. Residues: CASSLHGPWGHGYTF.

V and J are TRBV30 and TRBJ1-3; a weak D match, TRBD1 (5 bases). V lost 5 bases and J lost 4, with 12 bases in between. The CDR3 is 13 residues long. Germline lookup yields CDR1 GTSNPN and CDR2 SVGIG (reference sequence). CDR3: CAWDDRAGNTIYF. CDR3 nucleotide sequence: TGTGCCTGGGATGACAGAGCCGGAAACACCATATATTTT.

This clone was found a few times. V and J are TRBV7-2 and TRBJ1-2; D remains unclear. V shed 5 bases and J shed 5 bases, with 12 bases lying between them. CDR1 SGHTA and CDR2 FQGNSA come from the germline V gene. The CDR3 runs to 13 residues. The CDR3 DNA reads TGTGCCAGCAGCCCTTACTCAGCGTATGGCTACACCTTC. Translated: CASSPYSAYGYTF.

The chain joins TRBV2 to TRBJ2-7, with 7 bases aligning to TRBD2. CDR3 length: 12 residues. Trimming took 7 bases from V and 6 from J; bases not matched to a gene: 6. Per the germline V gene, CDR1 is SNHLY and CDR2 is FYNNEI. In DNA form, the CDR3 reads TGTGCCAGCACTGAGGGAGGGCTCGAGCAGTACTTC. Residues: CASTEGGLEQYF.

The chain has TRBV28 and TRBJ2-3; D possibly corresponds to TRBD1 (6 bases). V dropped 8 bases and J dropped 3 bases, with 12 bases sitting between them. This CDR3 contains 13 residues. Germline V gene lookup returns CDR1 MDHEN and CDR2 SYDVKM. The CDR3 sequence: CASHLQGTDTQYF. In DNA form, the CDR3 reads TGTGCCAGCCACTTACAGGGAACAGATACGCAGTATTTT. Looking up the rest from reference TRBV28 and TRBJ2-3 gives the full variable domain: DVKVTQSSRYLVKRTGEKVFLECVQDMDHENMFWYRQDPGLGLRLIYFSYDVKMKEKGDIPEGYSVSREKKERFSLILESASTNQTSMYLCASHLQGTDTQYFGPGTRLTVL.

In its sample, this clone was seen a few times. This chain joins TRBV6-6 and TRBJ1-2; D ambiguous. CDR3 length: 13 residues. CDR1 is MNHNY and CDR2 is SVGAGI in the germline V gene (reference sequence). V dropped 2 bases and J dropped 5 bases, with 9 bases sitting between them. The CDR3 nucleotides read TGTGCCAGCAGTTACGGGCAGATGTATGGCTACACCTTC. Its protein is CASSYGQMYGYTF.

This clone was seen a few times. This chain joins TRBV10-3 and TRBJ1-1, with D possibly TRBD1 on 5 matching bases. The germline V and J ends were trimmed by 0 bases and 4 bases, with 6 bases remaining between them. Germline V gene data show CDR1 as ENHRY and CDR2 as SYGVKD. The CDR3 contains 13 residues. The DNA of the CDR3 is TGTGCCATCAGTGAGTCGGGGGGCACTGAAGCTTTCTTT. Encoded protein: CAISESGGTEAFF.

The chain links TRBV19 to TRBJ1-3; 10 positions agree with TRBD1. CDR1 is LNHDA, CDR2 SQIVND, per germline (reference sequence). J lost 0 bases, V lost 5 bases, and 10 bases had no gene match. The CDR3 has 18 amino acids. CDR3 in DNA: TGTGCCAGTAGTCCTTGGACAGGGGGGAAGACCTCTGGAAACACCATATATTTT. It yields the protein CASSPWTGGKTSGNTIYF.